This TCR beta chain was recovered during a study of regulatory T cells in long-lasting Graves disease. This CDR3 is built from 15 residues. Germline lookup yields CDR1 LGHNA and CDR2 YSLEER. V was trimmed by 0 bases and J by 3 bases, leaving 11 bases between them. Time point of the sample: persistent/refractory GD, antithyroid drugs over 5 years with positive TRAb. Generation of the TCR library employed RNA extracted from PBMCs. To make TCR beta libraries, researchers used iRepertoire HTBI primers and Arm-PCR of CDR3 regions. In TCRdb, the multiplex PCR reads were re-called with MiXCR into one record per CDR3 protein. The sample lists about 310,000 distinct CDR3 sequences, 22% occurring once.

This receptor was identified in a female donor with Graves disease. Material: peripheral blood mononuclear cells (PBMCs), obtained when the disease was refractory, from a patient treated with antithyroid drugs. The chain recombines TRBV4-3 with TRBJ1-2; D gene unclear. The CDR3 coding sequence is TGCGCCAGCAGCCAAGATCGGGAATACTACTATGGCTACACCTTC. This encodes CASSQDREYYYGYTF.